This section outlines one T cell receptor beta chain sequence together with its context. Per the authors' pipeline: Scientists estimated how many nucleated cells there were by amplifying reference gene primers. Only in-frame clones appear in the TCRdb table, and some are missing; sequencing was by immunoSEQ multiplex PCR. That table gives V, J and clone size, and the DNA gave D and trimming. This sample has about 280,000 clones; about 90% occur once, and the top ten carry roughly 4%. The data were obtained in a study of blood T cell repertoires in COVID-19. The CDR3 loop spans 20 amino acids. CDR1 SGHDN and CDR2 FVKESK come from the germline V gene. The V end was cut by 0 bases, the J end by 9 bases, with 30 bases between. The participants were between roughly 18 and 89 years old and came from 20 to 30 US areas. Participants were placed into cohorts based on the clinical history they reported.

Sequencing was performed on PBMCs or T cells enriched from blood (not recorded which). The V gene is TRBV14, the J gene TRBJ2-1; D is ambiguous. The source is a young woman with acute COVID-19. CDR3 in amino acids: CASSQDPTPPPFIDPGEQFF. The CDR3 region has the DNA TGTGCCAGCAGCCAAGATCCGACGCCCCCCCCTTTCATAGACCCGGGTGAGCAGTTCTTC.